This T cell receptor beta chain was found in a study of persistence of HIV-infected CD4 T cells. In regard to this clone: As yet, its antigen is unknown.

Nonspecific anti-CD3/anti-CD28 bead stimulation represents the broad CD4+ T cell repertoire. CD4+ T cells upregulating both CD40 ligand and CD69 were sorted as responding cells. Anti-CD28/CD49d costimulation, CD40-blocking antibody and enfuvirtide were given to CD8-depleted PBMCs for 15 to 20 hours. The junction had 7 bases not matched to a gene; V was cut back by 1 base and J by 5 bases. Per the germline V gene, CDR1 is SEHNR and CDR2 is FQNEAQ (reference sequence). There are 15 residues in the CDR3. The libraries were made with immunoSEQ version 4 in survey mode. The repertoire was sequenced with immunoSEQ multiplex PCR; TCRdb's copy has only in-frame clones and lacks some. The table shows around 45,000 clones, with about nine tenths occurring only once.

The sequence was collected from an adult man with HIV who was CMV-seropositive. V gene TRBV7-9 combines with J gene TRBJ1-2, with TRBD1 matching 7 bases. The sequenced sample was CD4+ T cells sorted from PBMCs after approximately 19-hour stimulation, obtained from a patient who received antiretroviral therapy. Written as DNA, the CDR3 is TGTGCCAGCAGCTTAGAGGCGACAGGGAGGTATGGCTACACCTTC. This sequence encodes CASSLEATGRYGYTF.